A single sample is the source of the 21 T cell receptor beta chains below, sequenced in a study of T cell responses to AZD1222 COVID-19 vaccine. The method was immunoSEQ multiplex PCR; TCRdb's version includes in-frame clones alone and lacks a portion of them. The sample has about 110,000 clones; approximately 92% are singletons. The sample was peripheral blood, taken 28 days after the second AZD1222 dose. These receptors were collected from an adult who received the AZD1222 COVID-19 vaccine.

CDR3 nucleotide sequence: TGTGCCAGCAGCCTTATGACAGGGACCGGCGAGCAGTACTTC. Protein sequence: CASSLMTGTGEQYF. This rearrangement joins TRBV9 to TRBJ2-7, with 7 bases fitting TRBD1. CDR1 and CDR2 (germline): SGDLS, YYNGEE. The CDR3 totals 14 residues. Trimming removed 4 bases from V and 6 bases from J; junction bases left unmatched: 10.

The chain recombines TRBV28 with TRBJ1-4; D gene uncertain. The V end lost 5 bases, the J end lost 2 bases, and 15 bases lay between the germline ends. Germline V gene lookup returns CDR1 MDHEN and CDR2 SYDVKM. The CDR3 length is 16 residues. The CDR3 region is CASSINLAATNEKLFF. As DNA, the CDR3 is TGTGCCAGCAGTATAAATTTGGCAGCGACTAATGAAAAACTGTTTTTT.

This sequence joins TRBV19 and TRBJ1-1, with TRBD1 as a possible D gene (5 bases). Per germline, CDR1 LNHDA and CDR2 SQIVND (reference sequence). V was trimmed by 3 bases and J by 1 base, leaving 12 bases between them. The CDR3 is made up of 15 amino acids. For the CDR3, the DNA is TGTGCCAGTAGTATTGGGGCAGCCCCGAACACTGAAGCTTTCTTT. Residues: CASSIGAAPNTEAFF.

The CDR3 reads CASSSQGSSYEQYF. CDR3 nucleotides: TGTGCCAGCTCCTCACAGGGGTCCTCCTACGAGCAGTACTTC. The chain recombines TRBV7-9 with TRBJ2-7, with 7 bases that match TRBD1. In germline, CDR1 is SEHNR, CDR2 FQNEAQ (reference sequence). This CDR3 spans 14 amino acids. V was pared by 8 bases and J by 0 bases, with 7 bases of the junction left unmatched.

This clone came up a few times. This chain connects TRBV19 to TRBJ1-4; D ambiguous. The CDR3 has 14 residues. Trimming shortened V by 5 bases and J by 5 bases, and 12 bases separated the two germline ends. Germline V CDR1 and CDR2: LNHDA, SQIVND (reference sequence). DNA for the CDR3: TGTGCCAGTAGTGCCCAAGCCCTGAATGAAAAACTGTTTTTT. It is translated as CASSAQALNEKLFF.

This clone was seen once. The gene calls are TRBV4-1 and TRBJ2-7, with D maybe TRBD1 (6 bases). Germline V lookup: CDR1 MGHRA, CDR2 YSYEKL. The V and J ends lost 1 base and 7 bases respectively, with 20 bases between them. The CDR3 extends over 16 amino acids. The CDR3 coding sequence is TGCGCCAGCAGCCAAGGTCGGACAGATCCTTTCGGGGAGCAGTACTTC. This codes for CASSQGRTDPFGEQYF.

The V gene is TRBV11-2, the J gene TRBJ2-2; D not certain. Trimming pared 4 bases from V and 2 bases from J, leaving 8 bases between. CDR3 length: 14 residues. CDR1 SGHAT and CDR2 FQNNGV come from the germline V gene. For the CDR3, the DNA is TGTGCCAGCAGCTCTATGGCCAACACCGGGGAGCTGTTTTTT. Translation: CASSSMANTGELFF.

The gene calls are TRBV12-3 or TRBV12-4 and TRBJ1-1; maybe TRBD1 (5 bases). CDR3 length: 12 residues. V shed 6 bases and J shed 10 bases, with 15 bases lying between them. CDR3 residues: CASSLTGLVAFF. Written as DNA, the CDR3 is TGTGCCAGCAGCCTCACAGGTCTAGTAGCTTTCTTT.

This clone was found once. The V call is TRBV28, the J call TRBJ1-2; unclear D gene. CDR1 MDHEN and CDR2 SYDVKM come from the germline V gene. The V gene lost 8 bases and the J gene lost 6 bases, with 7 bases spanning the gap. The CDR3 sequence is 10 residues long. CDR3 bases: TGTGCCAGCGGCTACGATGGCTACACCTTC. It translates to CASGYDGYTF.

The chain's CDR3 is CASSRLAGPETQYF. The CDR3 nucleotides read TGTGCCAGCAGCAGACTAGCGGGACCGGAGACCCAGTACTTC. The V call is TRBV7-2, the J call TRBJ2-5, with 11 bases matching TRBD2. This CDR3 region has 14 residues. V shed 5 bases and J 5 bases; nucleotides not matched to a gene: 4. Germline assignment: CDR1 SGHTA and CDR2 FQGNSA.

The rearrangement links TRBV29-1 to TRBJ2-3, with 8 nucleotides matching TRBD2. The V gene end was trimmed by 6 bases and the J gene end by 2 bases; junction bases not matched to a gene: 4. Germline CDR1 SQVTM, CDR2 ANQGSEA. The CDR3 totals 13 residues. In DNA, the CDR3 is TGCAGCGTCTCCGGGGGGGCCACAGATACGCAGTATTTT. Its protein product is CSVSGGATDTQYF.

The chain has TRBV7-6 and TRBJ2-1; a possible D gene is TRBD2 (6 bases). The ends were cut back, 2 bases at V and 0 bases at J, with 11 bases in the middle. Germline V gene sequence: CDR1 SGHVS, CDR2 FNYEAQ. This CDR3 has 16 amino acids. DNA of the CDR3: TGTGCCAGCAGCTTATTCGCGGAGGGCTCCTACAATGAGCAGTTCTTC. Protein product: CASSLFAEGSYNEQFF. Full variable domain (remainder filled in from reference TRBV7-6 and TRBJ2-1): GAGVSQSPRYKVTKRGQDVALRCDPISGHVSLYWYRQALGQGPEFLTYFNYEAQQDKSGLPNDRFSAERPEGSISTLTIQRTEQRDSAMYRCASSLFAEGSYNEQFFGPGTRLTVL.

The CDR3 DNA is TGTGCCAGCAGTTCTCGACAGGGGGTTCAGCCCCAGCATTTT. Its translation is CASSSRQGVQPQHF. The chain links TRBV27 to TRBJ1-5, with 9 nucleotides matching TRBD1. The CDR3 is 14 residues long. In germline, CDR1 is MNHEY, CDR2 SMNVEV (reference sequence). Losses at the gene ends were 4 bases for V and 6 bases for J; bases not matched to a gene: 4.

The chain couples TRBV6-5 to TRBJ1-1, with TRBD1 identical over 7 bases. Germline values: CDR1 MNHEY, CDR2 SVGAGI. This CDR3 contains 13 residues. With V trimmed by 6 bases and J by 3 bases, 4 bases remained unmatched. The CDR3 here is CASSIDRDTEAFF. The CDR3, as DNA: TGTGCCAGCAGCATCGACAGGGACACTGAAGCTTTCTTT.

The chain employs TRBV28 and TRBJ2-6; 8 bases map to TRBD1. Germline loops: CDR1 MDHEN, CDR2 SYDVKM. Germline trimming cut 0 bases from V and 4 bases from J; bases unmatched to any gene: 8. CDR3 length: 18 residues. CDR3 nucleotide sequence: TGTGCCAGCAGTTTATGGGGCCAGGGGGCGTCAGGGGCCAACGTCCTGACTTTC. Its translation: CASSLWGQGASGANVLTF. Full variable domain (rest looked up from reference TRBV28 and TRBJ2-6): DVKVTQSSRYLVKRTGEKVFLECVQDMDHENMFWYRQDPGLGLRLIYFSYDVKMKEKGDIPEGYSVSREKKERFSLILESASTNQTSMYLCASSLWGQGASGANVLTFGAGSRLTVL.

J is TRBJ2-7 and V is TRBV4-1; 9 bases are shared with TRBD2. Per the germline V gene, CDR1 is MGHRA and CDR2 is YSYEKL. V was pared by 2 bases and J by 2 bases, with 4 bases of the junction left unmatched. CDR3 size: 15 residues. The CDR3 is CASSQMGLAAYEQYF. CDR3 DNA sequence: TGCGCCAGCAGCCAAATGGGACTAGCAGCCTACGAGCAGTACTTC.

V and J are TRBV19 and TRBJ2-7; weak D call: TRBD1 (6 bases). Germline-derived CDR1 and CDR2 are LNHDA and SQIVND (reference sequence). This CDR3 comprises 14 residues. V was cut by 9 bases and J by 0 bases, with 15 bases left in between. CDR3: CASPAQGLSYEQYF. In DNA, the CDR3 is TGTGCCAGCCCAGCCCAGGGGCTCTCCTACGAGCAGTACTTC.

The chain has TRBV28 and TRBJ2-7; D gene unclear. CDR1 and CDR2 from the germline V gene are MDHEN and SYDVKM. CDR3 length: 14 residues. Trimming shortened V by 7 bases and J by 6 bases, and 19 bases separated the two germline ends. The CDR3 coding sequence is TGTGCCAGCATTCACCCCACGAGGATAGGCGAGCAGTACTTC. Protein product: CASIHPTRIGEQYF.

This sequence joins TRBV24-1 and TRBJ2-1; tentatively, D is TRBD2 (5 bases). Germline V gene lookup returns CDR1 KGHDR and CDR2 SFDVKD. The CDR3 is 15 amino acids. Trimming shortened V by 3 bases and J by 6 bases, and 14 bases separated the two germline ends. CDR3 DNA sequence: TGTGCCACCAGTGATCTAAGACTATCAGGCAATGAGCAGTTCTTC. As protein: CATSDLRLSGNEQFF.

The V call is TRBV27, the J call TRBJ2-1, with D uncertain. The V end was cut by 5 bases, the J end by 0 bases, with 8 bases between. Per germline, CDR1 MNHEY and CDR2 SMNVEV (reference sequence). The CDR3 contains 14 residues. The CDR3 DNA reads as TGTGCCAGCAGTCCCAGTCCCTCCTACAATGAGCAGTTCTTC. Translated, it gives CASSPSPSYNEQFF.

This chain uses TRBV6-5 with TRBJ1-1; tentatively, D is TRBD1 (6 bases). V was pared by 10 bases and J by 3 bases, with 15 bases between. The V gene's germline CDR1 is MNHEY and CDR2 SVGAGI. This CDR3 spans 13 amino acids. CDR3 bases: TGTGCCACCCAGAGGGGGAGGTACACTGAAGCTTTCTTT. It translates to CATQRGRYTEAFF.